The entry below gives a single T cell receptor (beta chain) sequence along with its context. Its antigen is still unknown. The sample belongs to a study of PD-1 blockade in classical Hodgkin lymphoma. Study background: Once every 2 weeks, patients received intravenous nivolumab at 3 mg/kg. General observations from the study: It was among complete responders that baseline diversity resembled that of newly diagnosed patients.

The CDR3 consists of 15 residues. Germline V gene lookup returns CDR1 SGHAT and CDR2 FQNNGV. Trimming took 1 base from V and 3 from J, leaving 10 bases between them. Repertoires were generated with immunoSEQ multiplex PCR, while TCRdb's copy carries only in-frame clones and drops some. The sample includes over 60,000 clones, about 89% of them seen just once. Time point here: cycle 4 day 1 (C4D1), after 5 to 7 weeks of nivolumab. Autologous stem cell transplantation was followed by relapse in every patient, and brentuximab vedotin exposure varied. The receptor's source is a human donor with classical Hodgkin lymphoma. The chain joins TRBV11-2 to TRBJ2-1; D uncertain. Sequences were derived from peripheral blood mononuclear cells (PBMCs), sampled before the fourth cycle of nivolumab. CDR3: CASSLGATDYNEQFF. CDR3 in DNA: TGTGCCAGCAGCTTAGGAGCGACGGACTACAATGAGCAGTTCTTC.